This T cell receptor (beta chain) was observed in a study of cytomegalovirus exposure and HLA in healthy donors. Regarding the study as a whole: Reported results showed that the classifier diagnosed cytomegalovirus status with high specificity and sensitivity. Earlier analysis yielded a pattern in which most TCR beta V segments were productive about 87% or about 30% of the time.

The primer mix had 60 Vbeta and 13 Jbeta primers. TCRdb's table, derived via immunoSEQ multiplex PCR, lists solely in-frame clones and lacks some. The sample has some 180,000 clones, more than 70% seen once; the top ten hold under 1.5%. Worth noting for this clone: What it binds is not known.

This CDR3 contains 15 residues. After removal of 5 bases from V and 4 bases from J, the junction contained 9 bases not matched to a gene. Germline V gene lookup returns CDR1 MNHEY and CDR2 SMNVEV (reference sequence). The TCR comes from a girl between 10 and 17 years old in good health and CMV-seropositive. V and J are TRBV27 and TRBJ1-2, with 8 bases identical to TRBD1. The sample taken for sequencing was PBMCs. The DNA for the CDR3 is TGTGCCAGCAGTATTGACAGGGGAGGGAGCTATGGCTACACCTTC. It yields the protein CASSIDRGGSYGYTF.